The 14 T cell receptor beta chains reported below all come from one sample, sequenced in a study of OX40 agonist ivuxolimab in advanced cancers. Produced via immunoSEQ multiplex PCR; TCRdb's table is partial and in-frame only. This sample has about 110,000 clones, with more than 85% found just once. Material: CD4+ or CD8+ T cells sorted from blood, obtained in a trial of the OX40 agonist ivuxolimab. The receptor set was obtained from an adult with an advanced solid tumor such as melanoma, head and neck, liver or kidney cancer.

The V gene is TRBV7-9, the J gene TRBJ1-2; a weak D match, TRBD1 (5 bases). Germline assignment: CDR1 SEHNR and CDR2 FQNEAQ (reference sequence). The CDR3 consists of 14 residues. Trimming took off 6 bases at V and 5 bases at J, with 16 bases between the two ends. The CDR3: CASSIEGTVYGYTF. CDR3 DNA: TGTGCCAGCAGTATAGAGGGGACCGTTTATGGCTACACCTTC.

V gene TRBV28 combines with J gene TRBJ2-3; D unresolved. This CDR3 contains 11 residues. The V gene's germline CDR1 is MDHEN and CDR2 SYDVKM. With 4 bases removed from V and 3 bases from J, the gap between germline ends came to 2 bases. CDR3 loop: CASSSTDTQYF. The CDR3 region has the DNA TGTGCCAGCAGTTCTACAGATACGCAGTATTTT.

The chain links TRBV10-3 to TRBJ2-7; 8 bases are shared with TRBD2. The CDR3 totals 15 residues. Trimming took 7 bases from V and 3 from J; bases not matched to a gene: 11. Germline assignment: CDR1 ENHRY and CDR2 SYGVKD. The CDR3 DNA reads TGTGCCATCAAGGCTATACTAGCGGATCACTACGAGCAGTACTTC. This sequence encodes CAIKAILADHYEQYF.

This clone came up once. The CDR3, as DNA: TGTGCCAGCAGCAAAGGGGGAAGTAACACTGAAGCTTTCTTT. Translating it yields CASSKGGSNTEAFF. The V gene is TRBV6-5, the J gene TRBJ1-1, with D possibly TRBD1 on 6 matching bases. Trimming took 6 bases from V and 2 from J, leaving 13 bases between them. The germline CDR1 and CDR2 sequences are MNHEY and SVGAGI. The CDR3 is made up of 14 amino acids.

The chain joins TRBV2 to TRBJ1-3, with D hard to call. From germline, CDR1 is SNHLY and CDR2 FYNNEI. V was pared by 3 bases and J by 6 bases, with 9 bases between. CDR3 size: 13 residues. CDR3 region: CASSEGVVNTIYF. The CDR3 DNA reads TGTGCCAGCAGTGAGGGAGTGGTAAACACCATATATTTT.

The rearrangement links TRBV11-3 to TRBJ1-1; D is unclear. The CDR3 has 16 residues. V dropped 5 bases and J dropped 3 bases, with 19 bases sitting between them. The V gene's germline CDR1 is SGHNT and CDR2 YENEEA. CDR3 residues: CASSQSGPLAHTEAFF. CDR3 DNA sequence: TGTGCCAGCAGCCAATCCGGCCCGCTCGCACACACTGAAGCTTTCTTT.

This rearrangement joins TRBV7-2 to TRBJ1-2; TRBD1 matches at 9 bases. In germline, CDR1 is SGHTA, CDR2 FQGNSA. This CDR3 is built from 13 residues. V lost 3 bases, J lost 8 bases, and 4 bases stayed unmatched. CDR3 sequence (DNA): TGTGCCAGCAGCTTCCGGGACAGGGCGGGCTACACCTTC. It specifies CASSFRDRAGYTF.

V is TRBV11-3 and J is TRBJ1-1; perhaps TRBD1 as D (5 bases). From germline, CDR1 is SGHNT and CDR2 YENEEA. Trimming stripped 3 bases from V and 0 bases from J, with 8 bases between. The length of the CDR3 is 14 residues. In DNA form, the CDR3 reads TGTGCCAGCAGCTTGCAGGGAGTGAACACTGAAGCTTTCTTT. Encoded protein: CASSLQGVNTEAFF.

In DNA, the CDR3 is TGTGCCAGCAGCCCCCCGGCGGGGGCCGGCTCCTACGAGCAGTACTTC. Amino acid sequence: CASSPPAGAGSYEQYF. The chain links TRBV28 to TRBJ2-7, with a possible D match to TRBD2 (7 bases). There are 16 residues in the CDR3. V lost 6 bases, J lost 0 bases, and 18 bases lay in between. Germline CDR1 MDHEN, CDR2 SYDVKM.

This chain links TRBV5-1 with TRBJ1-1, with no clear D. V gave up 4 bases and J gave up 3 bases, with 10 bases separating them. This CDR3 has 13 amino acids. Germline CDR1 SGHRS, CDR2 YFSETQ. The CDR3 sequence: CASSAGVYTEAFF. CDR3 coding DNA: TGCGCCAGCAGCGCGGGAGTTTACACTGAAGCTTTCTTT. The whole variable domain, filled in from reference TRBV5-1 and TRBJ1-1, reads KAGVTQTPRYLIKTRGQQVTLSCSPISGHRSVSWYQQTPGQGLQFLFEYFSETQRNKGNFPGRFSGRQFSNSRSEMNVSTLELGDSALYLCASSAGVYTEAFFGQGTRLTVV.

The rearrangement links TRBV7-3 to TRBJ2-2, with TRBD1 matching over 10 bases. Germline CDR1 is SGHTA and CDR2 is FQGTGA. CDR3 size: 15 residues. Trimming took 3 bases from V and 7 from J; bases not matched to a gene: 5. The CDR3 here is CASSFRQGANGELFF. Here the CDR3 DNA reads TGTGCCAGCAGCTTCCGACAGGGGGCAAACGGGGAGCTGTTTTTT.

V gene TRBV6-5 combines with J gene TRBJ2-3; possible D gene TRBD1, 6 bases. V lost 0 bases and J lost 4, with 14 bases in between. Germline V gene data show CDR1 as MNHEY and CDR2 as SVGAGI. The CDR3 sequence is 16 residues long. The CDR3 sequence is CASSYSPGVVSDTQYF. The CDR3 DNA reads TGTGCCAGCAGTTACTCTCCAGGGGTGGTATCAGATACGCAGTATTTT.

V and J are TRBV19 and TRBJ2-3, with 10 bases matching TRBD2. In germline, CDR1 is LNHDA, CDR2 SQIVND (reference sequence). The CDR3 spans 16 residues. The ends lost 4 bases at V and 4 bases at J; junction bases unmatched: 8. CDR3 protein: CASSTSSGSRADTQYF. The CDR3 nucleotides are TGTGCCAGTAGTACCTCTAGCGGGAGCAGGGCAGATACGCAGTATTTT.

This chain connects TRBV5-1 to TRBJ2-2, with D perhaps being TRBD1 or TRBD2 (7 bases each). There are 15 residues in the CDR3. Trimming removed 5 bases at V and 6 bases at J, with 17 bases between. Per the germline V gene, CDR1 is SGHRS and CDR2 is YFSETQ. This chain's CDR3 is CASRQGRGFAGELFF. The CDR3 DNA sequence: TGCGCCAGCAGACAGGGGCGGGGGTTCGCCGGGGAGCTGTTTTTT.